This TCR beta chain was recorded in a study of spatial heterogeneity in lung cancer. Across the study: Every unique TCR and UMI combination, on average, appeared more than ten times in raw reads.

This clonotype has at least ten counts. CDR1 and CDR2 from the germline V gene are MDHEN and SYDVKM. The CDR3 runs to 14 residues. Deletions cut 5 bases from V and 0 bases from J, with 11 bases between. Each molecule of TCR cDNA was tagged with one unique molecular identifier. TCRdb used MiXCR to reprocess the 5' RACE reads, holding one entry per CDR3 protein. The data show 80,000 to 95,000 distinct CDR3 sequences, with roughly 10% seen just once and 6.9% held by the top ten. The time point: sample taken at primary tumor resection. Unsorted whole RNA of tumor, nontumor lung or frozen PBMC was sequenced. The donors comprised 60 to 80 untreated early-stage non-small cell lung cancer patients.

The receptor comes from a male donor with early-stage non-small cell lung cancer. The gene calls are TRBV28 and TRBJ2-7, with D unresolved. The source material was PBMCs, sampled at surgery. CDR3 sequence: CASSTPGLSYEQYF. DNA for the CDR3: TGTGCCAGCAGTACCCCCGGGCTCTCCTACGAGCAGTACTTC. The entire variable domain, with the rest obtained from reference TRBV28 and TRBJ2-7, is as follows: DVKVTQSSRYLVKRTGEKVFLECVQDMDHENMFWYRQDPGLGLRLIYFSYDVKMKEKGDIPEGYSVSREKKERFSLILESASTNQTSMYLCASSTPGLSYEQYFGPGTRLTVT.